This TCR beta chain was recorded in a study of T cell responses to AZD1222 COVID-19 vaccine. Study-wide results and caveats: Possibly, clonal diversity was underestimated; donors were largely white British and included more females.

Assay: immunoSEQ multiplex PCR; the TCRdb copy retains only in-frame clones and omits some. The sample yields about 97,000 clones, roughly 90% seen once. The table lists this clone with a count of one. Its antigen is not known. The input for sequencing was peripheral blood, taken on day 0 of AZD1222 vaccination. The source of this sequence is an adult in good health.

The chain's CDR3 is CASSLTAQGRTNTGELFF. The CDR3 DNA follows: TGTGCCAGCAGCTTAACGGCCCAGGGTAGGACAAACACCGGGGAGCTGTTTTTT. The chain recombines TRBV7-3 with TRBJ2-2; D perhaps matches TRBD1 (5 bases). The CDR3 is 18 amino acids. Trimming took off 0 bases at V and 2 bases at J, with 16 bases between the two ends. Germline V gene lookup returns CDR1 SGHTA and CDR2 FQGTGA.